By its share, the clone carrying this T cell receptor beta chain is medium-sized. Its antigen is unknown. This sample stems from a study of spatial heterogeneity in lung cancer. Points from the study as a whole: For expanded intratumoral alpha and beta TCRs, counts tracked tumor mutation counts.

The V gene's germline CDR1 is LGHNT and CDR2 FRNRAP. The CDR3 runs to 17 residues. V lost 0 bases and J lost 5, with 19 bases in between. Time point specified: sample taken at primary tumor resection. Sequencing was performed on whole RNA extracted from tumor and nontumor lung tissue, or from frozen PBMC, and the material was left unsorted. TCRdb ran MiXCR on the 5' RACE reads and lists one entry per CDR3 protein. This table has about 3,700 distinct CDR3 sequences, around 5% appearing once. The TCR sequence derives from a female donor with early-stage non-small cell lung cancer. V usage is TRBV12-5 and J usage is TRBJ1-1; no firm D call. The sample here was lung tumor tissue, taken at surgery. CDR3: CASGLVRGLNGETEAFF. The CDR3 bases are TGTGCTAGTGGTTTGGTACGTGGCCTCAACGGAGAGACTGAAGCTTTCTTT. Supplemented by reference TRBV12-5 and TRBJ1-1, the full variable domain reads DARVTQTPRHKVTEMGQEVTMRCQPILGHNTVFWYRQTMMQGLELLAYFRNRAPLDDSGMPKDRFSAEMPDATLATLKIQPSEPRDSAVYFCASGLVRGLNGETEAFFGQGTRLTVV.